The 22 T cell receptor beta chains listed next were all sequenced from one sample in a study of vaccination effects on CD4 cells after COVID-19 (dated by TCRdb to the early 2020s). Libraries were prepared through the immunoSEQ multiplex PCR assay. TCRdb re-hosts the immuneACCESS table, in-frame sequences only. Its copies lack some clones; in the studies checked, an unresolved V gene accounts for under half of them, and the cause for the rest is not known. For this sample there are roughly 23,000 clones; around four fifths appear just once. The ten largest account for approximately 23% of the sample. These receptors' antigens are unknown. In the ViraFEST assay, PBMC were stimulated with viral peptide pools, and TCR sequencing was then used to find antigen-specific CD4+ T cell clonotypes based on their expansion. After around ten days of culture, CD4+ T cells were isolated with the EasySep CD4+ T cell isolation kit. Each participant got two doses of an mRNA SARS-CoV-2 vaccine, either BNT162b2 or mRNA-1273.

The starting material was CD4+ T cells from PBMCs cultured with HCoV-NL63 spike peptides, obtained after COVID-19 vaccination. Taken with the paper, the label for cell subset or site translates to: HCoV-NL63 spike overlapping peptide pool stimulation. The receptors come from a human donor who received a COVID-19 vaccine.

The chain recombines TRBV4-3 with TRBJ2-3; no reliable D call. The germline V gene has CDR1 LGHNA and CDR2 YSLEER. This CDR3 spans 19 amino acids. V shed 0 bases and J shed 0 bases, with 19 bases lying between them. In nucleotides, the CDR3 is TGCGCCAGCAGCCAAGAAAGTGCGCCCAGGCGGCGTAGCACAGATACGCAGTATTTT. It codes for CASSQESAPRRRSTDTQYF.

CDR3 protein: CASSQFGKVGEAFF. The DNA for the CDR3 is TGCGCCAGCAGTCAATTCGGGAAGGTTGGTGAAGCTTTCTTT. V usage is TRBV23-1 and J usage is TRBJ1-1; the D is unclear. TRBV23-1 falls under the ORF class, with uncertain function. Trimming took off 1 base at V and 7 bases at J, with 13 bases between the two ends. CDR3 size: 14 residues.

The chain combines TRBV14 with TRBJ1-1; no clear D. This CDR3 has 11 residues. V lost 2 bases, J lost 6 bases, and 4 bases lay in between. Looked up from germline, CDR1 is SGHDN and CDR2 is FVKESK. Here the CDR3 DNA reads TGTGCCAGCAGCCAATTTGCTGAAGCTTTCTTT. Encoded protein: CASSQFAEAFF. Combining the CDR3 with reference TRBV14 and TRBJ1-1 gives the whole variable domain EAGVTQFPSHSVIEKGQTVTLRCDPISGHDNLYWYRRVMGKEIKFLLHFVKESKQDESGMPNNRFLAERTGGTYSTLKVQPAELEDSGVYFCASSQFAEAFFGQGTRLTVV.

The V gene is TRBV4-3, the J gene TRBJ2-3; D perhaps matches TRBD2 (7 bases). The V end lost 5 bases, the J end lost 5 bases, and 11 bases lay between the germline ends. The CDR3 runs 13 residues. CDR1 and CDR2 (germline): LGHNA, YSLEER. As DNA, the CDR3 is TGCGCCAGCAGCGGGGGGGCGGGAGATACGCAGTATTTT. It yields the protein CASSGGAGDTQYF.

The CDR3 reads CASSFDRTNEKLFF. CDR3 DNA: TGTGCCAGCAGTTTTGACAGAACGAATGAAAAACTGTTTTTT. The V gene is TRBV27, the J gene TRBJ1-4; perhaps TRBD1 as D (5 bases). This CDR3 has 14 amino acids. The germline gives CDR1 MNHEY, CDR2 SMNVEV (reference sequence). Trimming took off 3 bases at V and 5 bases at J, with 10 bases between the two ends.

The chain uses TRBV6-5 and TRBJ2-3, with D hard to call. Germline V gene sequence: CDR1 MNHEY, CDR2 SVGAGI. V was shortened by 7 bases and J by 4 bases, with 15 bases between the two germline ends. The CDR3 totals 14 residues. The CDR3 region has the DNA TGTGCCAGCAATTTGGAGCGTGCGTCAGATACGCAGTATTTT. The encoded protein is CASNLERASDTQYF.

CDR3 amino acids: CASSFRRTSKDYEQYF. The CDR3 coding sequence is TGTGCCAGCAGCTTTCGCCGGACTAGCAAGGACTACGAGCAGTACTTC. The V call is TRBV7-2, the J call TRBJ2-7, with TRBD2 matching over 8 bases. The V gene end was trimmed by 3 bases and the J gene end by 3 bases; junction bases not matched to a gene: 10. This CDR3 has 16 residues. The germline gives CDR1 SGHTA, CDR2 FQGNSA.

This chain links TRBV6-1 with TRBJ2-7; 10 bases fit TRBD2. V was pared by 2 bases and J by 1 base, with 11 bases of the junction left unmatched. Germline CDR1 and CDR2: MNHNS and SASEGT. The CDR3 is 18 residues long. DNA for the CDR3: TGTGCCAGCAGTGAATTTCTAGGGGGGACTAGCGTTTCCTACGAGCAGTACTTC. Encoded protein: CASSEFLGGTSVSYEQYF.

The chain is built from TRBV9 and TRBJ2-1; a possible D gene is TRBD1 (5 bases). Germline V gives CDR1 SGDLS, CDR2 YYNGEE. The CDR3 runs 15 residues. V was cut by 0 bases and J by 2 bases, with 9 bases left in between. The CDR3 is CASSVDSRAYNEQFF. The CDR3 nucleotides are TGTGCCAGCAGCGTAGATTCCAGGGCCTACAATGAGCAGTTCTTC.

CDR3 in DNA: TGTGCCAGCAATCGGGACAGGGGGAACGACGAGCAGTACTTC. It encodes CASNRDRGNDEQYF. This chain connects TRBV6-5 to TRBJ2-7, with TRBD1 identical over 11 bases. The CDR3 covers 14 residues. The trim removed 7 bases at V and 5 bases at J, leaving 7 bases unmatched. Germline V gene lookup returns CDR1 MNHEY and CDR2 SVGAGI.

The V gene is TRBV5-1, the J gene TRBJ2-1, with 10 bases identical to TRBD2. The germline V gene encodes CDR1 SGHRS and CDR2 YFSETQ. This CDR3 spans 15 amino acids. Trimming removed 5 bases from V and 8 bases from J; junction bases left unmatched: 10. CDR3 residues: CASRIAGGTLHEQFF. CDR3 nucleotide sequence: TGCGCCAGCAGAATAGCGGGGGGTACCCTCCATGAGCAGTTCTTC.

The V call is TRBV28, the J call TRBJ2-7; 7 bases match TRBD1. The junction had 9 bases not matched to a gene; V was cut back by 6 bases and J by 7 bases. The CDR3 has 13 amino acids. Germline CDR1 is MDHEN and CDR2 is SYDVKM. CDR3 in DNA: TGTGCCAGCAGGGCGACAGGGATGGGAGAGCAGTACTTC. It codes for CASRATGMGEQYF.

The rearrangement joins TRBV7-9 to TRBJ2-3; TRBD1 is a possible D gene (7 bases). Deletions cut 1 base from V and 3 bases from J, with 11 bases between. The CDR3 consists of 15 residues. Per germline, CDR1 SEHNR and CDR2 FQNEAQ (reference sequence). Here the CDR3 reads CASSLGGDRTDTQYF. The CDR3 DNA is TGTGCCAGCAGCTTAGGGGGGGACAGAACAGATACGCAGTATTTT.

The chain has TRBV7-6 and TRBJ2-1; maybe TRBD2 (6 bases). Germline CDR1 SGHVS, CDR2 FNYEAQ. Trimming shortened V by 4 bases and J by 3 bases, and 22 bases separated the two germline ends. The length of the CDR3 is 18 residues. The CDR3, as DNA: TGTGCCAGCAGCTCAGAGGGGACGAGCGGGCAAGTCTACAATGAGCAGTTCTTC. Amino acid sequence: CASSSEGTSGQVYNEQFF.

The chain carries TRBV9 and TRBJ2-3; unclear D gene. With 10 bases removed from V and 5 bases from J, the gap between germline ends came to 8 bases. The germline V gene encodes CDR1 SGDLS and CDR2 YYNGEE. The CDR3 has 10 amino acids. CDR3 bases: TGTGCCCCGCCGAAAGATACGCAGTATTTT. Translated: CAPPKDTQYF.

DNA for the CDR3: TGTGCCAGCAGTGACTGGGACAGGGGGAACACCGGGGAGCTGTTTTTT. Translating it yields CASSDWDRGNTGELFF. V and J are TRBV6-1 and TRBJ2-2; TRBD1 aligns across 10 bases. Germline V gene lookup returns CDR1 MNHNS and CDR2 SASEGT. V gave up 3 bases and J gave up 1 base; unmatched junction bases: 2. This CDR3 is 16 amino acids long.

The chain joins TRBV12-1 to TRBJ1-1; the table's TRBD1 call for D was not verified on the DNA. TRBV12-1 is assigned pseudogene status. There are 15 residues in the CDR3. The CDR3 sequence is CASITGGTGRTEAFF. DNA of the CDR3: TGTGCCAGCATCACAGGGGGAACAGGGCGGACTGAAGCTTTCTTT.

This chain uses TRBV5-4 with TRBJ2-3; 13 bases map to TRBD2. V trimming: 2 bases; J trimming: 1 base; junction bases outside the gene matches: 7. The germline V gene has CDR1 SGHNT and CDR2 YYREEE (reference sequence). This CDR3 has 18 residues. The DNA of the CDR3 is TGTGCCAGCAGCTTACGACTAGCGGGGGGTGGTGGCACAGATACGCAGTATTTT. Amino acid sequence: CASSLRLAGGGGTDTQYF.

J is TRBJ2-1 and V is TRBV9, with 9 positions matching TRBD2. CDR3 size: 16 residues. The V and J ends lost 0 bases and 7 bases, in that order; junction bases with no gene match: 8. Looked up from germline, CDR1 is SGDLS and CDR2 is YYNGEE. This chain's CDR3 is CASSVDSGGTGNEQFF. In DNA, the CDR3 is TGTGCCAGCAGCGTAGATAGCGGGGGAACGGGAAATGAGCAGTTCTTC.

The chain uses TRBV7-9 and TRBJ2-3; possible D gene TRBD1, 6 bases. Germline V gene lookup returns CDR1 SEHNR and CDR2 FQNEAQ (reference sequence). This CDR3 region has 17 residues. V lost 0 bases to trimming and J lost 2 bases, with 15 bases between them. CDR3 in DNA: TGTGCCAGCAGCTTAGCAACAGATCGACAGGCCACAGATACGCAGTATTTT. Residues: CASSLATDRQATDTQYF.

The chain joins TRBV4-2 to TRBJ1-2; perhaps TRBD1 as D (6 bases). Germline V gene data show CDR1 as LGHNA and CDR2 as YNFKEQ. The CDR3 totals 15 residues. Trimming left V 4 bases short and J 8 bases short, with 20 bases between. This chain's CDR3 is CASSLGGGLARGYTF. Here the CDR3 DNA reads TGTGCCAGCAGCCTCGGAGGGGGGCTAGCTCGGGGCTACACCTTC.

This chain links TRBV18 with TRBJ2-2, with 7 bases aligning to TRBD1. Trimming took 1 base from V and 5 from J; bases not matched to a gene: 4. This CDR3 region has 15 residues. In germline, CDR1 is KGHSH, CDR2 LQKENI. This chain's CDR3 is CASSPQGATTGELFF. In nucleotides, the CDR3 is TGTGCCAGCTCACCACAGGGGGCGACGACCGGGGAGCTGTTTTTT. Filled out from reference TRBV18 and TRBJ2-2, the complete variable domain reads NAGVMQNPRHLVRRRGQEARLRCSPMKGHSHVYWYRQLPEEGLKFMVYLQKENIIDESGMPKERFSAEFPKEGPSILRIQQVVRGDSAAYFCASSPQGATTGELFFGEGSRLTVL.